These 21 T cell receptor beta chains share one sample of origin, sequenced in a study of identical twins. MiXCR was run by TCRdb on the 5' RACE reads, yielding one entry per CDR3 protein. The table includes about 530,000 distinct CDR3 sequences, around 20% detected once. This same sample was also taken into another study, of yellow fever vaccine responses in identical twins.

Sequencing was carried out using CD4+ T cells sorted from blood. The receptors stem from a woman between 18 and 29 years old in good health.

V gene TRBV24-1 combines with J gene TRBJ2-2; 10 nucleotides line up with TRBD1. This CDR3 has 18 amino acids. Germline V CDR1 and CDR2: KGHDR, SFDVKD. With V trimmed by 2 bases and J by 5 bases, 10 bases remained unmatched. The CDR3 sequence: CATSDSSGQGVRTGELFF. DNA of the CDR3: TGTGCCACCAGTGATTCATCTGGACAGGGGGTTCGAACCGGGGAGCTGTTTTTT.

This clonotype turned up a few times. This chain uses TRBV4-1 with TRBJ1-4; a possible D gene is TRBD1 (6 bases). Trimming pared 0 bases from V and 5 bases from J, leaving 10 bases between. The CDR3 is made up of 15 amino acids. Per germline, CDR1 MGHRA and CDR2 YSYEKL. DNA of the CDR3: TGCGCCAGCAGCCAAGAAGTAGGGGGGAATGAAAAACTGTTTTTT. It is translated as CASSQEVGGNEKLFF.

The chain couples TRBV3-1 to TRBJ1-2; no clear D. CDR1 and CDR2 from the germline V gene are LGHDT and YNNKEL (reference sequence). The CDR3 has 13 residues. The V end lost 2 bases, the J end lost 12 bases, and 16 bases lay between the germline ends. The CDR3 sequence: CASSQIIDTANTF. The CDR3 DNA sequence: TGTGCCAGCAGCCAAATCATCGACACCGCGAACACCTTC.

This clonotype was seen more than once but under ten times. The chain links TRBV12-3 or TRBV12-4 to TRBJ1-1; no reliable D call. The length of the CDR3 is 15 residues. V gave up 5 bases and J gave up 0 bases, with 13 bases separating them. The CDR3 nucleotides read TGTGCCAGCAGTCCAGGTGTGCTCATGAACACTGAAGCTTTCTTT. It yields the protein CASSPGVLMNTEAFF.

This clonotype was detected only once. The CDR3 protein is CASSFFNSYEQYF. CDR3 coding DNA: TGTGCCAGCAGCTTCTTCAACTCCTACGAGCAGTACTTC. The chain links TRBV7-2 to TRBJ2-7, with D unclear. The CDR3 contains 13 residues. Trimming removed 3 bases at V and 0 bases at J, with 6 bases between. In germline, CDR1 is SGHTA, CDR2 FQGNSA.

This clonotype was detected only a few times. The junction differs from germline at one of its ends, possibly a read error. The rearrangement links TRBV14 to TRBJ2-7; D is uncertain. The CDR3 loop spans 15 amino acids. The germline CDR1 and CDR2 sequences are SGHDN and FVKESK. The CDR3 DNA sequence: TGTGCCAGCAGCCAAGTATTTCGTGGCTCCCACGAGCAGTACTTC. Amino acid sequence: CASSQVFRGSHEQYF. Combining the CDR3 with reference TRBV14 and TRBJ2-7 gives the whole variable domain EAGVTQFPSHSVIEKGQTVTLRCDPISGHDNLYWYRRVMGKEIKFLLHFVKESKQDESGMPNNRFLAERTGGTYSTLKVQPAELEDSGVYFCASSQVFRGSHEQYFGPGTRLTVT.

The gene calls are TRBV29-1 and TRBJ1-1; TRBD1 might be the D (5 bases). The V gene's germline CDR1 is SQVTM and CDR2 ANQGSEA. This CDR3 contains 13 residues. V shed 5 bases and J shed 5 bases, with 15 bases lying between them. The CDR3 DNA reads TGCAGCGTTTGGCAGGGTGGGGGTACTGAAGCTTTCTTT. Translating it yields CSVWQGGGTEAFF.

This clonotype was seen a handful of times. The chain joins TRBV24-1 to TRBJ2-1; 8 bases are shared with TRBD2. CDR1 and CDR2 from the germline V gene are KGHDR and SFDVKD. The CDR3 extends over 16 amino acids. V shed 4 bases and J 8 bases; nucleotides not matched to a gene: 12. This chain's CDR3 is CATSDGPGLDGHEQFF. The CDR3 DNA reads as TGTGCCACCAGTGACGGTCCGGGACTAGATGGGCATGAGCAGTTCTTC.

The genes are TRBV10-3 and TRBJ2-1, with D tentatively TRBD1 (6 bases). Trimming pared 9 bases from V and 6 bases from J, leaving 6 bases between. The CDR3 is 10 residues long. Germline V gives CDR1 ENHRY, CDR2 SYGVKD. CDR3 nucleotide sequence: TGTGCCATAGGGGGCAATGAGCAGTTCTTC. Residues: CAIGGNEQFF.

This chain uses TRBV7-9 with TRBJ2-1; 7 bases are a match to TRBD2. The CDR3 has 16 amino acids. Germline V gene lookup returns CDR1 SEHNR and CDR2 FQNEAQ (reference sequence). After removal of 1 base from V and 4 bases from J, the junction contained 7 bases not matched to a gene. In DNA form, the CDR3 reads TGTGCCAGCAGCTTAGTTCCAGCGGGACCATACAATGAGCAGTTCTTC. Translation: CASSLVPAGPYNEQFF.

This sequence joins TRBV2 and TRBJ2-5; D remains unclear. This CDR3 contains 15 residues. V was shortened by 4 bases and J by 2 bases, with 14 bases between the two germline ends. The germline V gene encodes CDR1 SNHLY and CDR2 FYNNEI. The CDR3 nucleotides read TGTGCCAGCAGTGGAGCGAGTCGTCGACAAGAGACCCAGTACTTC. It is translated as CASSGASRRQETQYF.

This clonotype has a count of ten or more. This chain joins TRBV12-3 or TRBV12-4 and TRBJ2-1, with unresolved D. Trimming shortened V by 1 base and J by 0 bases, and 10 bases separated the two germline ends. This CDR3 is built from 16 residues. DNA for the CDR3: TGTGCCAGCAGTTTAGATGGGCGGAGCTCCTACAATGAGCAGTTCTTC. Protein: CASSLDGRSSYNEQFF.

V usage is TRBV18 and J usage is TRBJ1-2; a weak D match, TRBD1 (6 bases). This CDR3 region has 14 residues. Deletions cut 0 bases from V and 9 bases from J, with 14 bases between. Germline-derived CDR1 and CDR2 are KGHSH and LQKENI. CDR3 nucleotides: TGTGCCAGCTCACCACCAGGGGACAAATACAGCTACACCTTC. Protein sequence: CASSPPGDKYSYTF.

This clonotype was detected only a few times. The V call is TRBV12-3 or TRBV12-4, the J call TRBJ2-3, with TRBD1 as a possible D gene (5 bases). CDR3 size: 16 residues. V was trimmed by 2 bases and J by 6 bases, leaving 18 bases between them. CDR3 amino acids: CASSLLRAKPGDTQYF. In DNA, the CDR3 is TGTGCCAGCAGTTTACTGAGAGCTAAACCAGGGGATACGCAGTATTTT.

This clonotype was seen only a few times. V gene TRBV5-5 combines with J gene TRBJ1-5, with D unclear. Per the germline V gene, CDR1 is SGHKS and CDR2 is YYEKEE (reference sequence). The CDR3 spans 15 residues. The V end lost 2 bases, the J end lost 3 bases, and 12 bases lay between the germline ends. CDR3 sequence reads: CASSLEDTINQPQHF. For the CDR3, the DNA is TGTGCCAGCAGCTTAGAGGATACGATCAATCAGCCCCAGCATTTT.

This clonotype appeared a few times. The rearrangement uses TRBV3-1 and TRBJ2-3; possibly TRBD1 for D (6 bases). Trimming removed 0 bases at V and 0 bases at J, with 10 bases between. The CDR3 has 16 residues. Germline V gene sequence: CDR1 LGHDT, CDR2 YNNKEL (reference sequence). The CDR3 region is CASSQDQGLSTDTQYF. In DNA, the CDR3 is TGTGCCAGCAGCCAAGATCAGGGGCTCAGCACAGATACGCAGTATTTT.

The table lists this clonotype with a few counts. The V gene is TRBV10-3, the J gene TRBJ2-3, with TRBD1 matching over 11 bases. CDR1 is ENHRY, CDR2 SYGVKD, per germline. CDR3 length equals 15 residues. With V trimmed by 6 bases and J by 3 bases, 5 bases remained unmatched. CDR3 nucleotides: TGTGCCATCAGCCCCGGGACAGGGGGGACAGATACGCAGTATTTT. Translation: CAISPGTGGTDTQYF.

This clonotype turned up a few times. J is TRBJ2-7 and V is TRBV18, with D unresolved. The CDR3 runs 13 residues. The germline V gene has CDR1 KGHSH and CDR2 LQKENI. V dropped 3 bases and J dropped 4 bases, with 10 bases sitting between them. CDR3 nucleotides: TGTGCCAGCTCACCGAGTCAGCCTTACGAGCAGTACTTC. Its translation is CASSPSQPYEQYF.

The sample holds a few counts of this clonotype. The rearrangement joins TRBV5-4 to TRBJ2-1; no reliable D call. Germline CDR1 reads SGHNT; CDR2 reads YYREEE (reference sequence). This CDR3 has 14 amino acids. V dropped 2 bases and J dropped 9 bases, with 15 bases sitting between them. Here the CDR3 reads CASSFLESSGEQFF. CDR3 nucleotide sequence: TGTGCCAGCAGCTTTTTGGAGTCTTCAGGTGAGCAGTTCTTC. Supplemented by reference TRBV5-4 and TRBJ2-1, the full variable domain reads ETGVTQSPTHLIKTRGQQVTLRCSSQSGHNTVSWYQQALGQGPQFIFQYYREEENGRGNFPPRFSGLQFPNYSSELNVNALELDDSALYLCASSFLESSGEQFFGPGTRLTVL.

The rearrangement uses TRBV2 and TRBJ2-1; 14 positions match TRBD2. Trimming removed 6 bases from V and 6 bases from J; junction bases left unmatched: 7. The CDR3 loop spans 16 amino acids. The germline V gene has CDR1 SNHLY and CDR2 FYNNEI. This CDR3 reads CASRRLAGGPGNEQFF. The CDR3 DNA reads TGTGCCAGCAGGCGACTAGCGGGAGGGCCTGGCAATGAGCAGTTCTTC.

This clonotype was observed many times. CDR3 sequence: CSARAGTGLSEQYF. The CDR3 nucleotides read TGCAGTGCTAGAGCCGGGACAGGACTGTCCGAGCAGTACTTC. This sequence joins TRBV20-1 and TRBJ2-7, with 8 nucleotides matching TRBD1. The CDR3 has 14 residues. Unmatched junction bases numbered 8, after V lost 1 base and J lost 6 bases. The germline V gene encodes CDR1 DFQATT and CDR2 SNEGSKA (reference sequence).